Given below is one T cell receptor beta chain in context. This CDR3 is 15 amino acids long. Between the trimmed V and J ends, which lost 4 bases and 3 bases, there was a span of 14 bases. Per the germline V gene, CDR1 is SNHLY and CDR2 is FYNNEI. Synthetic analogs of TCR templates were spiked into every PCR. The method was immunoSEQ multiplex PCR; TCRdb's version includes in-frame clones alone and lacks a portion of them. The table has tens of thousands of clones, under 95% seen once. The sample's time point: peripheral blood 6 weeks after treatment start. This entry is derived from a study of PD-L1 blockade in urothelial cancer. As for the study in general: Samples came from 3 weeks, at the second dose, and 6 weeks into treatment.

This TCR was sampled from a man aged 70 or older with urothelial cancer. The chain employs TRBV2 and TRBJ2-3, with a tentative D call TRBD1 (6 bases). Sequenced here: PBMCs, sampled around atezolizumab (anti-PD-L1) treatment. This CDR3 reads CASSANRVRTDTQYF. As DNA, the CDR3 is TGTGCCAGCAGTGCAAACAGGGTGAGGACAGATACGCAGTATTTT. Full variable domain (rest looked up from reference TRBV2 and TRBJ2-3): EPEVTQTPSHQVTQMGQEVILRCVPISNHLYFYWYRQILGQKVEFLVSFYNNEISEKSEIFDDQFSVERPDGSNFTLKIRSTKLEDSAMYFCASSANRVRTDTQYFGPGTRLTVL.